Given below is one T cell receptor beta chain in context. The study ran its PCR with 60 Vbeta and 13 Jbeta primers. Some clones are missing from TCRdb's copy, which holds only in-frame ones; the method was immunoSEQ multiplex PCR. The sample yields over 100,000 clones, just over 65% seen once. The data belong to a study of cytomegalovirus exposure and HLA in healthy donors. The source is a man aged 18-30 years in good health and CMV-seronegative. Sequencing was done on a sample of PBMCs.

DNA for the CDR3: TGTGCCAGCAGCTTGGGACCCAGGGGGAGTAGGGAGCAGTACTTC. It translates to CASSLGPRGSREQYF. The rearrangement joins TRBV5-6 to TRBJ2-7, with TRBD1 identical over 7 bases. J lost 7 bases, V lost 0 bases, and 10 bases had no gene match. The CDR3 contains 15 residues. Germline CDR1 reads SGHDT; CDR2 reads YYEEEE.